This entry concerns a single TCR beta chain. It has no known antigen specificity. Base-call qualities are not available, and no considerably larger clone is one nucleotide away. CDR3 length: 13 amino acids, cysteine to phenylalanine. Left in the record is the CDR3 DNA by itself, 39 bases read in frame from the first base. From V the trimming removes 6 bases and from J it removes 5 bases, while the gene matches leave 8 bases of the junction unaccounted for. The germline V gene sets CDR1 to SQVTM and CDR2 to ANQGSEA. Every donor in the study was a healthy Caucasian. The twin cohort comprised three pairs of female monozygotic twins, all aged about 18 to 29 years. The RNA used for TCR libraries was isolated from peripheral blood mononuclear cells. This specimen belongs to a study of identical twins (dated by TCRdb to the mid-2010s). Notes on the research overall: To test whether fetal clonotypes persist, the study used deep sequencing on TCR alpha and beta repertoires from monozygotic twins, unrelated adults of various ages, and cord blood. To rule out contamination, replicate twin experiments were performed at different times with different library preparation protocols. The paper as a whole reports these results and caveats: Recombination models systematically underestimated out-of-frame TCR alpha sharing in monozygotic twins but agreed with sharing between unrelated individuals. Because the same donors could not be followed over many years, the conclusions depended on cross-sectional statistical analysis. Invariant T cells such as MAIT and iNKT could partly confound zero-insertion analyses, although diverse VJ usage argued against such confounding for most clonotypes. The excess sharing between twins in beta out-of-frame sequences was weaker because fewer shared sequences reduced the signal-to-noise ratio. Abundant cord blood beta clonotypes carried fewer insertions; young adult naive repertoires showed a weaker similar trend, while memory repertoires showed none. Out-of-frame TCR alpha sequences shared between twins showed an excess of low generation-probability sequences compared with coincidental sharing between unrelated individuals.

The library was produced with 5' RACE. Sequenced using an Illumina HiSeq 2000. A universal primer binding site was introduced by template switching, and a unique molecular identifier was present in the final cDNA, enabling accurate counting of TCR cDNA molecules. Specific primers in the conserved constant-segment region were used to synthesize first-strand cDNA for TCR alpha and beta chains. Each cDNA library was double barcoded, with a SMART-Mk sample barcode plus Illumina barcodes, to control for contamination. TruSeq adapter sequences and Illumina sample barcodes were added in two successive PCR steps. Sequencing of the TCR alpha and beta cDNA libraries was done on the Illumina HiSeq platform using custom primers. In the paper's pipeline: MiGEC processed the raw reads to extract unique molecular identifiers, while MiXCR was used to determine the CDR3 positions. For each individual, recombination models were inferred using an EM algorithm with the repgenHMM and IGoR tools. The tcR package in R was used for shared clonotype analysis, with sharing normalized by the product of cloneset sizes. To study raw recombination without the effects of thymic and clonal selection, out-of-frame nonproductive sequences were analyzed. In-frame beta chains were kept once TCRdb had trimmed the public reads at Q25 with fastp and called clones with MiXCR. Every CDR3 protein is listed once, alongside the most common genes and DNA of its rows. The V and J calls shown here were made by TCRdb, not taken from the authors' results. Present in this sample are about 570,000 distinct CDR3 sequences, 9.5% to 10% of which were seen just once. The ten largest clones represent roughly 3% of the sample.

These data were likewise used in another study, on yellow fever vaccine responses in identical twins. As noted in the second study: According to the authors, the vaccine-induced T cell response in identical twins seemed to be partly convergent and partly specific to each individual. Focusing on identical twins, the study followed the T cell clones that responded to the vaccine, and did so with precision.

Sequencing used PBMCs. This receptor chain uses TRBV29-1 and TRBJ2-7; 9 bases in the middle match TRBD2. This sequence was found in a young woman in good health. The nucleotide sequence is TGCAGCGTCTCCGGGACTAGCATCCACGAGCAGTACTTC. Translated, this is CSVSGTSIHEQYF.